Listed here are 9 T cell receptor beta chains from one sample, sequenced in a study of T cell repertoires in cytomegalovirus infection. TCRdb passed the reads through MiXCR, listing each CDR3 protein once. The sample lists roughly 920,000 distinct CDR3 sequences, around 29% occurring once. No cognate antigen is known for these TCRs. This sample comprised cultured CD8+ T cells from PBMCs, obtained from culture after CMV antigen stimulation. These receptors were obtained from a human donor in good health (CMV status not recorded). Some clones in this sample may be carry-over from other donors' samples.

CDR3 nucleotides: TGTGCCACCAGCGACGGGACTAGCGGGGGCAGCTCCTACAATGAGCAGTTCTTC. It codes for CATSDGTSGGSSYNEQFF. The chain recombines TRBV24-1 with TRBJ2-1; 14 bases match TRBD2. V lost 7 bases and J lost 0; bases outside the gene matches: 7. CDR3 size: 18 residues. CDR1 and CDR2 from the germline V gene are KGHDR and SFDVKD.

This clonotype showed up many times. The gene calls are TRBV7-2 and TRBJ2-1; maybe TRBD1 (8 bases). Germline V lookup: CDR1 SGHTA, CDR2 FQGNSA. This CDR3 comprises 14 residues. V gave up 5 bases and J gave up 4 bases, with 12 bases separating them. The CDR3 loop reads CASSTGGVYNEQFF. The DNA of the CDR3 is TGTGCCAGCAGCACAGGGGGGGTTTACAATGAGCAGTTCTTC. The entire variable domain, with the rest obtained from reference TRBV7-2 and TRBJ2-1, is as follows: GAGVSQSPSNKVTEKGKDVELRCDPISGHTALYWYRQSLGQGLEFLIYFQGNSAPDKSGLPSDRFSAERTGGSVSTLTIQRTQQEDSAVYLCASSTGGVYNEQFFGPGTRLTVL.

This clonotype has just a few counts. V usage is TRBV19 and J usage is TRBJ2-7; D unresolved. Looked up from germline, CDR1 is LNHDA and CDR2 is SQIVND (reference sequence). The CDR3 extends over 13 amino acids. Trimming removed 5 bases from V and 5 bases from J, with 13 bases in between. The CDR3 nucleotides read TGTGCCAGTAGTGTCTGGGAAATGGACGAGCAGTACTTC. It is translated as CASSVWEMDEQYF.

This clonotype showed up just a few times. The CDR3 region has the DNA TGTGCCAGCAGCGTAGCTCTGTCAGGTGCTTACGGCTACACCTTC. This gives the protein CASSVALSGAYGYTF. The chain links TRBV9 to TRBJ1-2; D call uncertain. This CDR3 has 15 residues. V was clipped by 0 bases and J by 8 bases, with 17 bases between them. CDR1 and CDR2 from the germline V gene are SGDLS and YYNGEE.

As regards this clonotype: Germline and junction disagree at one end, which may indicate a read error. The chain is built from TRBV4-1 and TRBJ1-6; D call uncertain. The V gene's germline CDR1 is MGHRA and CDR2 YSYEKL. This CDR3 comprises 15 residues. The DNA for the CDR3 is TGCGCCAGCAGCCAACTAGCTGGCGGTAATTCGCCCCTCCACTTT. It yields the protein CASSQLAGGNSPLHF.

V and J are TRBV12-3 or TRBV12-4 and TRBJ1-6, with TRBD1 matching 10 bases. V was clipped by 4 bases and J by 12 bases; unmatched bases: 6. CDR3 size: 14 residues. For the CDR3, the DNA is TGTGCCAGCAGTTCCCACGGGGACAGGGGACCCCTCCACTTT. This gives the protein CASSSHGDRGPLHF.

The chain links TRBV19 to TRBJ2-3; TRBD2 agrees at 9 bases. V lost 3 bases and J lost 1; bases outside the gene matches: 11. The CDR3 has 18 amino acids. Germline CDR1 LNHDA, CDR2 SQIVND (reference sequence). The CDR3 sequence: CASSIPRRLAAGTDTQYF. The CDR3 DNA follows: TGTGCCAGTAGTATCCCCAGAAGACTAGCGGCTGGCACAGATACGCAGTATTTT.

The rearrangement links TRBV6-1 to TRBJ2-2; D is undetermined. The CDR3 runs 15 residues. V dropped 1 base and J dropped 2 bases, with 8 bases sitting between them. Germline V gene data show CDR1 as MNHNS and CDR2 as SASEGT. The CDR3 protein is CASSEVVQNTGELFF. The CDR3 nucleotides read TGTGCCAGCAGTGAAGTGGTCCAAAACACCGGGGAGCTGTTTTTT.

The V and J genes are TRBV6-2 or TRBV6-3 and TRBJ2-3; perhaps D is TRBD1 or TRBD2 (5 bases each). The CDR3 is 15 amino acids. V lost 6 bases, J lost 6 bases, and 19 bases lay in between. Germline CDR1 is MNHEY and CDR2 is SVGEGT. The CDR3 reads CASSWDDRGRDTQYF. The DNA for the CDR3 is TGTGCCAGCAGCTGGGACGACCGAGGAAGGGATACGCAGTATTTT.